The sequence of this T cell receptor (beta chain) was determined in a study of blood T cell repertoires in COVID-19. The CDR3 contains 13 residues. CDR1 is MNHNY and CDR2 is SVGAGI in the germline V gene (reference sequence). Losses at the gene ends were 7 bases for V and 8 bases for J; bases not matched to a gene: 10. Sequencing used immunoSEQ multiplex PCR; TCRdb keeps in-frame clones, though not all of them. This table holds approximately 58,000 clones, about 81% found once. The TCR was taken from a man aged 55 to 70 with COVID-19, enrolled during active disease. The chain links TRBV6-6 to TRBJ1-2, with 7 bases fitting TRBD1. Material: peripheral blood. In nucleotides, the CDR3 is TGTGCCAGCAACCCCGACAGGGCGAGGGGCTACACCTTC. It encodes CASNPDRARGYTF.